These 14 T cell receptor beta chains were all obtained from the same sample, sequenced in a study of PD-L1 blockade in urothelial cancer. As to time point: pretreatment peripheral blood. The repertoire was sequenced with immunoSEQ multiplex PCR; TCRdb's copy has only in-frame clones and lacks some. Of about 49,000 clones in the sample, about four fifths were seen once. The sequencing used PBMCs, collected around atezolizumab (anti-PD-L1) treatment. Receptors were obtained from a man aged 70 or older with urothelial cancer.

This clone was seen only a few times. This sequence joins TRBV28 and TRBJ1-5, with 7 positions matching TRBD1. The germline CDR1 and CDR2 sequences are MDHEN and SYDVKM. The V and J ends lost 5 bases and 3 bases, in that order; junction bases with no gene match: 10. This CDR3 region has 16 residues. CDR3 coding DNA: TGTGCCAGCAGTCCAAACAGGGGAGTTGACAATCAGCCCCAGCATTTT. Its translation is CASSPNRGVDNQPQHF.

The chain is built from TRBV5-4 and TRBJ1-1; D gene uncertain. Germline CDR1 and CDR2: SGHNT and YYREEE (reference sequence). The CDR3 runs to 14 residues. Trimming stripped 3 bases from V and 2 bases from J, with 11 bases between. The CDR3 sequence is CASSSEGVNTEAFF. CDR3 nucleotides: TGTGCCAGCAGCTCGGAAGGAGTTAACACTGAAGCTTTCTTT.

In its sample, this clone was seen a few times. The CDR3 sequence is CASSPNPLNTEAFF. CDR3 DNA: TGTGCCAGCAGCCCTAACCCACTGAACACTGAAGCTTTCTTT. The rearrangement links TRBV11-2 to TRBJ1-1; D remains unclear. This CDR3 is built from 14 residues. Trimming removed 5 bases from V and 0 bases from J, with 10 bases in between. Germline V CDR1 and CDR2: SGHAT, FQNNGV.

Remarks on this clone: Other DNA sequences in the sample encode the same CDR3. The chain has TRBV7-9 and TRBJ1-5, with D unresolved. Germline CDR1 SEHNR, CDR2 FQNEAQ (reference sequence). Trimming cost V 3 bases and J 4 bases, with 7 bases left between them. The CDR3 covers 13 residues. The CDR3 DNA reads TGTGCCAGCAGCTTCGGAGGGAATCAGCCCCAGCATTTT. Its translation: CASSFGGNQPQHF.

This clone has just one count. This rearrangement joins TRBV18 to TRBJ2-1; TRBD1 matches at 7 bases. The CDR3 sequence is 15 residues long. The germline V gene has CDR1 KGHSH and CDR2 LQKENI. V lost 8 bases and J lost 8; bases outside the gene matches: 15. CDR3 residues: CASTDPATGLDEQFF. In DNA form, the CDR3 reads TGTGCCAGCACCGACCCCGCGACAGGGCTTGATGAGCAGTTCTTC.

The chain recombines TRBV4-2 with TRBJ2-1, with D possibly being TRBD2 (6 bases). The CDR3 covers 15 residues. V was clipped by 5 bases and J by 3 bases, with 14 bases between them. Germline CDR1 and CDR2: LGHNA and YNFKEQ. CDR3 coding DNA: TGTGCCAGCAGCTGGGACTCCCCATACTACAATGAGCAGTTCTTC. Translated, it gives CASSWDSPYYNEQFF.

The gene calls are TRBV5-1 and TRBJ2-5; a weak D match, TRBD1 (7 bases). Germline-derived CDR1 and CDR2 are SGHRS and YFSETQ. The CDR3 spans 15 residues. The V end was cut by 0 bases, the J end by 3 bases, with 12 bases between. In nucleotides, the CDR3 is TGCGCCAGCAGCTTGGGACCCAGGGGGGAAGAGACCCAGTACTTC. It encodes CASSLGPRGEETQYF.

A word on this clone: One end of the junction varies from germline; a read error may be responsible. The V and J genes are TRBV5-1 and TRBJ1-4, with D possibly TRBD1 on 5 matching bases. The CDR3 loop spans 14 amino acids. Germline assignment: CDR1 SGHRS and CDR2 YFSETQ. The DNA for the CDR3 is TGCGCCAGCAGGTTGGGGGGGGGAGAAGAAAAACTGTTTTTT. It encodes CASRLGGGEEKLFF.

The chain uses TRBV27 and TRBJ2-7, with 13 bases aligning to TRBD2. With V trimmed by 5 bases and J by 4 bases, 8 bases remained unmatched. Germline V gene sequence: CDR1 MNHEY, CDR2 SMNVEV (reference sequence). This CDR3 region has 16 residues. CDR3 protein: CASSHLPGLAGYEQYF. DNA for the CDR3: TGTGCCAGCAGTCATCTCCCGGGACTAGCGGGATACGAGCAGTACTTC.

V and J are TRBV28 and TRBJ2-5, with 9 bases fitting TRBD1. The V segment lost 5 bases and the J segment 9 bases; nucleotides outside the gene matches: 10. The CDR3 loop spans 14 amino acids. The germline V gene encodes CDR1 MDHEN and CDR2 SYDVKM. CDR3 residues: CASSPPGTGRAQYF. The CDR3 region has the DNA TGTGCCAGCAGTCCACCCGGGACAGGGAGGGCCCAGTACTTC.

This clone was counted a single time. The gene calls are TRBV9 and TRBJ1-1, with 7 bases fitting TRBD1. Germline assignment: CDR1 SGDLS and CDR2 YYNGEE. This CDR3 is built from 14 residues. The V and J ends lost 0 bases and 1 base, in that order; junction bases with no gene match: 0. CDR3 residues: CASSVAGGNTEAFF. The CDR3 DNA reads as TGTGCCAGCAGCGTAGCAGGGGGGAACACTGAAGCTTTCTTT.

V gene TRBV10-2 combines with J gene TRBJ2-3, with D perhaps matching TRBD2 (6 bases). V gave up 6 bases and J gave up 4 bases, with 14 bases separating them. Germline V gene lookup returns CDR1 WSHSY and CDR2 SAAADI. This CDR3 is built from 14 residues. The CDR3 bases are TGCGCCAGCAGGACGGGAGACAAGGCAGATACGCAGTATTTT. Protein sequence: CASRTGDKADTQYF.

This chain links TRBV4-2 with TRBJ2-3, with 10 positions matching TRBD2. V gave up 0 bases and J gave up 3 bases; unmatched junction bases: 6. The CDR3 runs to 17 residues. Germline V CDR1 and CDR2: LGHNA, YNFKEQ. The CDR3 here is CASSQDGTSGTTDTQYF. The CDR3 region has the DNA TGTGCCAGCAGCCAAGATGGAACTAGCGGGACAACAGATACGCAGTATTTT.

This chain joins TRBV5-1 and TRBJ2-5; tentative D call: TRBD1 (5 bases). There are 15 residues in the CDR3. Between the trimmed V and J ends, which lost 3 bases and 5 bases, there was a span of 17 bases. Germline V gene lookup returns CDR1 SGHRS and CDR2 YFSETQ. The DNA of the CDR3 is TGCGCCAGCAGCTCTCCAGGGATCCCCCCCGAGACCCAGTACTTC. Its translation is CASSSPGIPPETQYF.